This TCR beta chain was profiled in a study of cytomegalovirus exposure and HLA in healthy donors listed by TCRdb under 2017. About the study as a whole: In an earlier analysis of several hundred of the donors, under 300 Gb of sequence data and 120 million or so unique TCR beta sequences from about 179 million T cells were reported. Roughly 300 gigabases of sequencing data and around 90 million unique TCR sequences made up an early release that covered over 550 HLA-typed donors. The genetic ancestry cluster associated with self-reported Caucasian donors included 80% to 90% of the 398 genotyped donors. The study was designed to test whether signatures of past pathogen exposure could be identified by cataloging public T cell receptors. The study used immunosequencing to profile the T cell repertoires of 600 to 850 subjects and linked those repertoires to cytomegalovirus serostatus. A separate validation cohort of roughly 130 different subjects was used in addition to the 666-subject first cohort. The study combined high-throughput TCR immunosequencing, statistical association of individual TCRs with disease status, and machine learning to predict cytomegalovirus infection status. In a later analysis, previously published TCR beta repertoires from 550 to 700 donors were re-analyzed and high-resolution HLA genotyping was added so that TCR occurrence patterns could be studied. Rather than using new phenotypic data, the later analysis identified candidate immune exposures from TCR beta sequences and from how often those sequences occurred across donors. In an earlier analysis of roughly 600 of the donors, high-throughput TCR beta sequencing was used to judge whether each TCR beta V gene segment behaved as functional or pseudogenic. Donor age, sex, ethnicity and CMV serostatus were collected together with the repertoire data. Genome-wide SNP genotypes for about 65% of the roughly 700 donors were used in a later genetic analysis, which treated that subset as a discovery cohort. All discovery cohort repertoires had been generated using a single sequencing platform. HLA typing covered class I and class II loci at four-digit resolution. The number of donors typed differed by locus, with about 620-630 for A, B, C, DRB1 and DQB1, 522 for DQA1, 600 to 610 for DPA1, and around 430 for DPB1. Roughly five DR-DQ haplotypes were treated as single units for association and clustering because of strong linkage in the cohort. On average, around 240,000 unique TCR beta nucleotide sequences were sequenced per donor among 350 to 400 genotyped donors of the cohort, with roughly 18% of those sequences being non-productive. The paper as a whole reports these results and caveats: HLA typing was unavailable for some donors at each locus, so association tests used only the typed subset. In a later analysis, most CMV-associated TCR beta chains were found to appear HLA-restricted, with HLA associations seemingly driven largely by CMV exposure. Specific HLA alleles were associated with 15,000 to 20,000 TCR beta sequences at a false discovery rate of 0.05 in a later analysis. In vitro tests confirmed that a few of the cytomegalovirus-associated TCR beta chains recognize cytomegalovirus antigens. The cohort was sequenced for TCR beta chains only, and without alpha or paired-chain data the features that could be detected were limited. Sequencing depth was assumed to be roughly uniform across donors in the presence/absence analyses, though that assumption may not hold. Linkage disequilibrium might explain the correlated functional status among segregating V segments, but an unknown experimental factor could not be ruled out. Some IMGT-functional V segments, including TRBV6-2 and TRBV6-3, could not be distinguished by the 87-base-pair reads and were therefore excluded. A later analysis reported that several top co-occurrence clusters appeared linked to parvovirus B19, influenza, CMV and Epstein-Barr virus. The authors suggested that the approach could potentially be generalized to other disease states and immunological phenotypes. In the study, some 180 TCR beta chains were listed as associated with cytomegalovirus. A cluster of highly shared sequence variants was judged likely to be a technical artifact of the sequencing pipeline. In a later analysis, HLA-associated TCR beta chains were found to be more clonally expanded and to have lower generation probabilities than equally common non-associated chains. A further reported finding was that TCR beta sequences accurately predicted the HLA-A and HLA-B alleles for most subjects in the first cohort. An earlier analysis of approximately 540 of the donors showed that most TCR beta V segments appeared in productive rearrangements either about 87% or about 30% of the time, which broadly matched IMGT annotations. A later genetic analysis associated a missense DCLRE1C variant with V-gene and J-gene trimming of TCR beta chains, and an independent cohort replicated the association. Across donors, most TCR sequences were observed very rarely, whereas some public TCRs were present in many individuals. Strong co-occurrence of HLA alleles, especially DR and DQ, made assigning TCR associations to individual alleles difficult. The classifier was reported to diagnose cytomegalovirus status with high specificity and sensitivity in both the original and validation cohorts. In a later genetic analysis, fewer N-insertions in productive TCRs were reported among donors in an Asian-associated ancestry cluster than the approximately 710-donor mean. Immune exposure information for the cohort was limited to CMV serostatus. In a later analysis, TCR association rates were found to vary across HLA loci, with the most associated TCRs seen for DRB1 alleles and the fewest for HLA-C alleles. The earlier analysis of fewer than 750 of the donors excluded approximately 17 rarely observed V segments, including chromosome 9 orphons, because counts were too low.

V trim: 1 base; J trim: 6 bases; unmatched bases: 8. Measured from the cysteine to the phenylalanine, the CDR3 is 15 residues long. Solely the CDR3 DNA is kept, with 45 bases framed from the first base. As encoded in the germline V gene, CDR1 is LGHNA while CDR2 is YSLEER. The cohort comprised some 730 healthy bone marrow donors. At the time of sampling, all cohort members were nominally healthy, though unrecorded immune exposures were likely present. The donor tested CMV seronegative and was one of the 352 seronegative cohort members. Every donor gave a peripheral blood sample, and the peripheral blood mononuclear cells from that sample were used for TCR beta sequencing. Genomic DNA was extracted from the blood cell samples with the Qiagen DNeasy Blood Extraction Kit. Library prep was done by the immunoSEQ multiplex PCR assay. For the multiplex PCR, a mixture combining 60 forward primers for TCR Vbeta segments and 13 reverse primers for TCR Jbeta segments was used. The CDR3 region of rearranged TCR beta genes was amplified from genomic DNA with a multiplex PCR assay. The amplified TCR beta libraries were sequenced on the Illumina HiSeq System as 87-base-pair reads. The authors processed their data as follows. A later analysis counted around 72 million unique TCR beta chains across the 550 to 800 repertoires, and around 9.9 million of these chains were shared by at least two donors. Raw reads were error-corrected and collapsed into unique sequences with a nearest-neighbor algorithm that merged closely related sequences to remove PCR and sequencing errors. Alignment of CDR3 sequences to IMGT reference sequences was used to assign V, D and J gene segments. Each retained sequence needed at least a six-nucleotide match to both a V gene segment and a J gene segment. A rearrangement was called productive if the CDR3 had no stop codons and remained in frame with V and J, and every other rearrangement was called non-productive. Following IMGT convention, CDR3 was defined as the stretch from the second conserved V-encoded cysteine to the conserved J-encoded phenylalanine. The earlier analysis of around 640 of the donors excluded sequences that lacked an unambiguous match to a single V gene segment. In an earlier analysis of 450 to 750 of the donors, a V segment was called functional when productive rearrangements were above 56.7%, and segregating when the standard deviation between donors exceeded 5%. A statistical classification framework was built for diagnosing cytomegalovirus status from the catalog of TCR beta chain sequences. In a later analysis, V and J genes were assigned by comparing TCR nucleotide sequences against IMGT/GENE-DB human TR gene sequences. Using the TCRdist pipeline, a later analysis assigned CDR3 sequences along with most-parsimonious VDJ recombination scenarios. A later analysis defined each TCR beta chain by its CDR3 amino acid sequence plus V-gene family, and excluded reads lacking a unique V-gene family. As a way to deal with suspected cross-contamination and a sequencing artifact, a later analysis dropped roughly 620 nucleotide sequences that were highly shared and had low generation probability. For each public chain, a later analysis derived a clonal expansion index from normalized ranks of inferred template counts within each repertoire. A later analysis computed generation probabilities with a VDJ recombination model fitted to out-of-frame rearrangements, and checked the results against IGoR. A later analysis scored TCR-TCR, TCR-HLA and TCR-CMV co-occurrence with hypergeometric tests, applying a repertoire-size bias correction to TCR pairs. A later analysis estimated false discovery rates by permuting HLA or CMV assignments 20 times. In a later analysis, co-occurring TCRs were grouped using DBSCAN, and TCRdist sequence similarity was added for clustering within HLA-allele-positive subsets. Co-occurrence clustering excluded repertoires with fewer than 30,000 or more than 120,000 public chains, plus five with anomalous nucleotide sharing. TCRdb took this table from immuneACCESS and kept in-frame rearrangements with V and J called. Such tables lack part of the clones; where checked against another copy, unresolved V genes explain under half of the gap, and the rest is unexplained. That table gives V, J and clone size, and the DNA gave D and trimming. The sample table on file contains 100,000 to 150,000 clones. The ten largest clones capture around 1.5% of the sample.

On this clone: The target of this receptor is not known.

The sequenced sample consisted of PBMCs. This chain is built from TRBV4-3 and TRBJ1-2; TRBD1 fits 7 bases in the junction. The sequence derives from a woman aged 40-49 years in good health and CMV-seronegative. The bases read TGCGCCAGCAGCCAAGTGGTCAGGGGGTTGGATGGCTACACCTTC. This is translated as CASSQVVRGLDGYTF.